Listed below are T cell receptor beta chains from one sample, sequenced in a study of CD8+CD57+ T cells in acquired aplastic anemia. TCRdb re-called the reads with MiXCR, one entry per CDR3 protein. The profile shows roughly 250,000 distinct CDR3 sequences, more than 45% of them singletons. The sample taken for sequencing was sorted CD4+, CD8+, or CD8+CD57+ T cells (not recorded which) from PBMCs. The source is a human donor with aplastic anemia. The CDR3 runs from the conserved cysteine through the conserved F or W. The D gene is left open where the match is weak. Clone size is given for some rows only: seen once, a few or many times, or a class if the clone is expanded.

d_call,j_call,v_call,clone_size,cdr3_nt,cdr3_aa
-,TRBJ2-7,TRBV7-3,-,TGTGCCAGCAGCCCACTTGAGGACGAGCAGTACTTC,CASSPLEDEQYF
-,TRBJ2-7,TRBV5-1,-,TGCGCCAGCAGCTTGGTCCAGGCCGACTACGAGCAGTACTTC,CASSLVQADYEQYF
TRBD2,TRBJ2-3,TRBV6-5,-,TGTGCCAGCAGTGCAGCGGGGGGGCGGCCAGATACGCAGTATTTT,CASSAAGGRPDTQYF
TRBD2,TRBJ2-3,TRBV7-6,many,TGTGCCAGCAGCTTAAAAGGACTAGCGGGGGCAGCAGAGGTTACGCAGTATTTT,CASSLKGLAGAAEVTQYF
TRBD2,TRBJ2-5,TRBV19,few,TGTGCCAGTAGTATAGTGGGGGGGAAGGAGACCCAGTACTTC,CASSIVGGKETQYF
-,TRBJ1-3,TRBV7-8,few,TGTGCCAGCAGCCGGGGGGGTGACACCATATATTTT,CASSRGGDTIYF
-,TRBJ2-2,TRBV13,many,TGTGCCAGCAGCTTGACACCCGCGAACACCGGGGAGCTGTTTTTT,CASSLTPANTGELFF
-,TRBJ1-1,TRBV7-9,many,TGTGCCAGCAGCTCTCCGACAGACACTGAAGCTTTCTTT,CASSSPTDTEAFF
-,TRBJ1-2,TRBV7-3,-,TGTGCCAGCAGCACAGGTTATGGCTACACCTTC,CASSTGYGYTF
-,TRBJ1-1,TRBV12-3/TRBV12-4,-,TGTGCCAGCAGGAGGGGTGAGGGCACTGAAGCTTTCTTT,CASRRGEGTEAFF
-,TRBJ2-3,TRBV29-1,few,TGCAGCGTAAACATGATGACAGATACGCAGTATTTT,CSVNMMTDTQYF
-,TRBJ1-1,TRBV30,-,TGTGCCTGGAGTGTGGCCAGGGGAAACACTGAAGCTTTCTTT,CAWSVARGNTEAFF
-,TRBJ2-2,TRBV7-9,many,TGTGCCAGCAGCTTCCAGGGTAGGACCGGGGAGCTGTTTTTT,CASSFQGRTGELFF
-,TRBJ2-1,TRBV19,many,TGTGCCAGTAGCCCCAAAGACTACAATGAGCAGTTCTTC,CASSPKDYNEQFF
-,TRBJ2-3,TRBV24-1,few,TGTGCCACCAGTGATATGGGGACGAATACGCAGTATTTT,CATSDMGTNTQYF
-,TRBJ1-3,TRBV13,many,TGTGCCAGCAGCTTAGGATCCTCTGGAAACACCATATATTTT,CASSLGSSGNTIYF
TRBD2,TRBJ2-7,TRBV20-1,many,TGCAGTGCGAGGGGACGGGAGGGACCCTACGAGCAGTACTTC,CSARGREGPYEQYF
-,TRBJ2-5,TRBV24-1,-,TGTGCCGGAACCGGGACAAACCAAGAGACCCAGTACTTC,CAGTGTNQETQYF
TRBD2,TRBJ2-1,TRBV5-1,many,TGCGCCAGCAGCTTGATTGCGACTAGCCTCTTCGACGGCAATGAGCAGTTCTTC,CASSLIATSLFDGNEQFF
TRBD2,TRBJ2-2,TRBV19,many,TGTGCCAGTAATACGGGGGGAGGTACCGGGGAGCTGTTTTTT,CASNTGGGTGELFF
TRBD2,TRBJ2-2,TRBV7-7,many,TGTGCTAGTACTAGCGGGGGCAACACCGGGGAGCTGTTTTTT,CASTSGGNTGELFF
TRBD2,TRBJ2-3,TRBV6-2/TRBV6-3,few,TGTGCCAGCAGTTACCCGAGCGGGGGGGGCACAGATACGCAGTATTTT,CASSYPSGGGTDTQYF
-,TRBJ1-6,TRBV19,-,TGTGCCAGTAGTATGGGACGGGGTTCATATTCACCCCTCCACTTT,CASSMGRGSYSPLHF
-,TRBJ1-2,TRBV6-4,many,TGTGCCAGCAGGCCAGGGACTAACTATGGCTACACCTTC,CASRPGTNYGYTF
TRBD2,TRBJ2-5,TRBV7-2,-,TGTGCCAGCAGACCCGATCTAGCGGGGAAAGAGACCCAGTACTTC,CASRPDLAGKETQYF
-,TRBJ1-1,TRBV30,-,TGTGCCTGGATGGGGCCAAGCAACACTGAAGCTTTCTTT,CAWMGPSNTEAFF
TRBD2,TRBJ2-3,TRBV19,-,TGTGCCAGTAGTATTAGCGGGGGGGCAGCGGATACGCAGTATTTT,CASSISGGAADTQYF
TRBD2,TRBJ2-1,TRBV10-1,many,TGCGCCAGCAGTGAGGTCCCCACTAGCGGGAGCGATGAGCAGTTCTTC,CASSEVPTSGSDEQFF
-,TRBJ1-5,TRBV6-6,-,TGTGCCAGCAGAAATCCTCGGGCCGCGAGGAGTCAGCCCCAGCATTTT,CASRNPRAARSQPQHF
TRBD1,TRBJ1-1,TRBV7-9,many,TGTGCCAGCAGCTTAGCTCGACAGGGCCACACTGAAGCTTTCTTT,CASSLARQGHTEAFF
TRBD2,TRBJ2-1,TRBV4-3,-,TGCGCCAGCAGCCAGGCGCGGGGGGCCTACAATGAGCAGTTCTTC,CASSQARGAYNEQFF
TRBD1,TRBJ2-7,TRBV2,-,TGTGCCAGCACGGTTCGTCGGGACAGGGGCCCCTACGAGCAGTACTTC,CASTVRRDRGPYEQYF
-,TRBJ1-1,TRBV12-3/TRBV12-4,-,TGTGCCAGCAGTTTCCCGGGGTCGGAAGCTTTCTTT,CASSFPGSEAFF
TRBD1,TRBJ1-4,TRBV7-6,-,TGTGCCAGCAGCTCACGGGACAGGGCCAAAAATGAAAAACTGTTTTTT,CASSSRDRAKNEKLFF
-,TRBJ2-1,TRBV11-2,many,TGTGCCAGCAGCGCGGGGGCCTCAGAGAATGAGCAGTTCTTC,CASSAGASENEQFF
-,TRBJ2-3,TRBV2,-,TGTGCCAGCAGTGAAAGTGCCGTCACAGATACGCAGTATTTT,CASSESAVTDTQYF
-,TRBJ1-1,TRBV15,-,TGTGCGAAACGGCGGGGGGCGAAGACTGAAGCTTTCTTT,CAKRRGAKTEAFF